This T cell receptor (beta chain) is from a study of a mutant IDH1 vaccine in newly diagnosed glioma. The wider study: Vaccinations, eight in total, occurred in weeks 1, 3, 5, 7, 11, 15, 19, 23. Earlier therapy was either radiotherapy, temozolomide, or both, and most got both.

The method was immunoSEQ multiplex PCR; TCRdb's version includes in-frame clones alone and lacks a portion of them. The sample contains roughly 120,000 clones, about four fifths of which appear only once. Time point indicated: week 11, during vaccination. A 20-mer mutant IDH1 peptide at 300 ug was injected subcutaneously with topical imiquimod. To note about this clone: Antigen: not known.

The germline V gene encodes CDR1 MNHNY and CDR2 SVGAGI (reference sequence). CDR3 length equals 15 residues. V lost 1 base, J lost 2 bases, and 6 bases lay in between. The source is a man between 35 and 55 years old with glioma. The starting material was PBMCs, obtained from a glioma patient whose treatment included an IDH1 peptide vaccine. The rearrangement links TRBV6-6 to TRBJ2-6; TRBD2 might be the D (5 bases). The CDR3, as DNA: TGTGCCAGCAGTTACTGGAGGACTGGGGCCAACGTCCTGACTTTC. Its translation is CASSYWRTGANVLTF.